These 19 T cell receptor beta chains share one sample of origin, sequenced in a study of blood T cells in healthy people across ages. Then a second PCR, running roughly 7 to 11 cycles, was carried out with a sample-barcoded 5' primer and a J-beta primer mix. MiXCR was run by TCRdb on the 5' RACE reads, yielding one entry per CDR3 protein. The sample gives 1.5 million to 2 million distinct CDR3 sequences, 25% to 30% of which show up once; approximately 7.7% is in the top ten. The sample comprised blood. Source of these receptors: a woman younger than 45 in good health.

This sequence joins TRBV20-1 and TRBJ1-5, with TRBD1 matching 8 bases. The ends lost 0 bases at V and 6 bases at J; junction bases unmatched: 10. The CDR3 is 16 amino acids. Germline V gives CDR1 DFQATT, CDR2 SNEGSKA (reference sequence). The CDR3 DNA is TGCAGTGCTAGAGATTTTACAGGGGGAGGGACTCAGCCCCAGCATTTT. Its protein is CSARDFTGGGTQPQHF.

This clonotype has a count of ten or more. The chain is built from TRBV12-3 or TRBV12-4 and TRBJ2-5; D possibly corresponds to TRBD2 (6 bases). The CDR3 extends over 14 amino acids. Between the trimmed V and J ends, which lost 5 bases and 3 bases, there was a span of 13 bases. CDR3 bases: TGTGCCAGCAGTGTCGGGACTGGAAAAGAGACCCAGTACTTC. Translated, it gives CASSVGTGKETQYF.

The V call is TRBV7-2, the J call TRBJ1-5; 7 positions agree with TRBD1. V lost 8 bases and J lost 3; bases outside the gene matches: 13. This CDR3 spans 16 amino acids. Germline loops: CDR1 SGHTA, CDR2 FQGNSA. The CDR3 DNA sequence: TGTGCCAGCGGTAGCCCAGGGGGGGGCAACAATCAGCCCCAGCATTTT. It codes for CASGSPGGGNNQPQHF.

V usage is TRBV29-1 and J usage is TRBJ1-1; no clear D gene. V gave up 2 bases and J gave up 0 bases, with 7 bases separating them. Germline CDR1 and CDR2: SQVTM and ANQGSEA. CDR3 size: 13 residues. CDR3 residues: CSVEQDLNTEAFF. The CDR3, as DNA: TGCAGCGTTGAACAAGATTTGAACACTGAAGCTTTCTTT.

This chain uses TRBV28 with TRBJ1-5; TRBD1 matches at 9 bases. CDR3 length: 17 amino acids. V lost 2 bases and J lost 5; bases outside the gene matches: 10. The V gene's germline CDR1 is MDHEN and CDR2 SYDVKM. The CDR3 region is CASSLMPGTGRDQPQHF. In DNA, the CDR3 is TGTGCCAGCAGTTTAATGCCAGGGACAGGGAGAGATCAGCCCCAGCATTTT.

The chain uses TRBV7-9 and TRBJ1-2; D not resolved. V dropped 5 bases and J dropped 7 bases, with 14 bases sitting between them. Germline assignment: CDR1 SEHNR and CDR2 FQNEAQ (reference sequence). This CDR3 contains 13 residues. The CDR3 here is CASSLDHGSGYTF. CDR3 bases: TGTGCCAGCAGCCTCGACCACGGGAGTGGCTACACCTTC.

The sample holds a few counts of this clonotype. At one of its ends the junction is not consistent with the germline gene, which may arise from a read error. This chain uses TRBV2 with TRBJ2-3; TRBD2 matches at 13 bases. The CDR3 consists of 16 residues. Germline CDR1 and CDR2: SNHLY and FYNNEI. The CDR3 is CASGEGLAGVTDTQYF. The CDR3 DNA reads TGTGCCAGCGGTGAAGGACTAGCGGGAGTAACAGATACGCAGTATTTT.

In this sample, this clonotype turned up a few times. The genes are TRBV7-9 and TRBJ1-5; tentative D call: TRBD1 (6 bases). V lost 5 bases to trimming and J lost 7 bases, with 15 bases between them. The length of the CDR3 is 14 residues. Germline loops: CDR1 SEHNR, CDR2 FQNEAQ (reference sequence). CDR3 residues: CASSQGSWSQPQHF. The CDR3 nucleotides are TGTGCCAGCAGCCAGGGGTCATGGAGCCAGCCCCAGCATTTT.

CDR3 sequence (DNA): TGCAGTGCTGAGGGACATTGGGGGCAGCCCCAGCATTTT. Protein: CSAEGHWGQPQHF. The chain uses TRBV20-1 and TRBJ1-5, with D possibly being TRBD1 (6 bases). Trimming shortened V by 5 bases and J by 7 bases, and 15 bases separated the two germline ends. CDR3 length: 13 residues. Germline-derived CDR1 and CDR2 are DFQATT and SNEGSKA (reference sequence).

Concerning this clonotype itself: Given a much more abundant clone one base away, this may be a read error. This chain joins TRBV7-9 and TRBJ2-7; maybe TRBD1 (6 bases). From germline, CDR1 is SEHNR and CDR2 FQNEAQ (reference sequence). Trimming removed 5 bases at V and 7 bases at J, with 15 bases between. CDR3 length equals 13 residues. CDR3 sequence: CASSLPQGKEQYF. The DNA for the CDR3 is TGTGCCAGCAGCCTGCCACAGGGTAAGGAGCAGTACTTC.

The J gene is TRBJ2-5, the V gene TRBV20-1; D remains unclear. This CDR3 is 14 amino acids long. CDR1 is DFQATT and CDR2 is SNEGSKA in the germline V gene (reference sequence). Trimming left V 0 bases short and J 7 bases short, with 15 bases between. CDR3 residues: CSARDHQLIGTQYF. The DNA of the CDR3 is TGCAGTGCTAGAGATCATCAGCTTATTGGGACCCAGTACTTC.

The V gene is TRBV6-1, the J gene TRBJ1-1; a weak D match, TRBD1 (5 bases). The CDR3 runs 12 residues. V was cut by 7 bases and J by 6 bases, with 12 bases left in between. Germline V gene lookup returns CDR1 MNHNS and CDR2 SASEGT. The CDR3 coding sequence is TGTGCCAGCATTCTGGCGGGGGCTGAAGCTTTCTTT. This encodes CASILAGAEAFF.

This clonotype was detected many times. This chain links TRBV20-1 with TRBJ2-3; D is unclear. The V gene lost 3 bases and the J gene lost 4 bases, with 8 bases spanning the gap. Germline CDR1 reads DFQATT; CDR2 reads SNEGSKA (reference sequence). CDR3 length: 12 amino acids. CDR3 in DNA: TGCAGTGCTAGCTTTACCGCAGATACGCAGTATTTT. This gives the protein CSASFTADTQYF.

A few counts support this clonotype. This sequence joins TRBV29-1 and TRBJ2-7, with no clear D. This CDR3 is 12 amino acids long. The V end lost 4 bases, the J end lost 2 bases, and 9 bases lay between the germline ends. The germline gives CDR1 SQVTM, CDR2 ANQGSEA. The CDR3 DNA reads TGCAGCGTTGGGGTAGGGCCCTACGAGCAGTACTTC. Translating it yields CSVGVGPYEQYF.

This clonotype appeared a few times. J is TRBJ1-1 and V is TRBV15, with D unclear. The CDR3 covers 14 residues. CDR1 is LNHNV, CDR2 YYDKDF, per germline (reference sequence). Trimming took 0 bases from V and 1 from J, leaving 6 bases between them. The CDR3 loop is CATSRDVENTEAFF. The CDR3 DNA reads as TGTGCCACCAGCAGAGATGTGGAGAACACTGAAGCTTTCTTT.

This clonotype appeared many times. J is TRBJ1-6 and V is TRBV10-3; perhaps TRBD1 as D (5 bases). The germline CDR1 and CDR2 sequences are ENHRY and SYGVKD. With 10 bases removed from V and 7 bases from J, the gap between germline ends came to 23 bases. CDR3 size: 16 residues. CDR3 sequence reads: CATSPHGAGNNSPLHF. CDR3 nucleotide sequence: TGTGCCACCTCACCCCATGGGGCAGGGAACAATTCACCCCTCCACTTT.

This clonotype occurred many times. This sequence joins TRBV4-1 and TRBJ2-7, with 7 bases that match TRBD1. V dropped 0 bases and J dropped 2; count of bases not matched to a gene: 7. The CDR3 consists of 16 residues. Germline CDR1 reads MGHRA; CDR2 reads YSYEKL. The CDR3 loop reads CASSQDLAQGAYEQYF. In DNA, the CDR3 is TGCGCCAGCAGCCAAGATCTGGCCCAGGGGGCCTACGAGCAGTACTTC.

In regard to this clonotype: A much more abundant neighbour one base away suggests this may be a read error. The genes are TRBV7-6 and TRBJ2-6; the D gene is possibly TRBD1 (5 bases). Germline V gene lookup returns CDR1 SGHVS and CDR2 FNYEAQ. The CDR3 has 18 amino acids. CDR3 region: CASSLQGNLGPGASVLTF. The CDR3 nucleotides are TGTGCCAGCAGCTTACAGGGTAATTTAGGCCCTGGGGCCAGCGTCCTGACTTTC.

Notes on this clonotype: This may stem from a read error, because a much larger clone lies one nucleotide away. J is TRBJ2-1 and V is TRBV10-2; the D is unclear. The DNA end is a closer match to TRBJ2-7, so the J assignment may be wrong. Germline assignment: CDR1 WSHSY and CDR2 SAAADI. This CDR3 contains 15 residues. DNA for the CDR3: TGCGCCAGCAGTGAGGGGTGGAGCTCCTACAATGAGCAGTACTTC. As protein: CASSEGWSSYNEQYF.